The rows below give T cell receptor beta chains drawn from one sample of a study of blood T cell repertoires in COVID-19. TCRdb keeps only in-frame clones here, not all; method: immunoSEQ multiplex PCR. The sample holds about 240,000 clones, about four fifths seen once. The source material was peripheral blood. The receptors shown here come from a woman at least 80 years old with acute or convalescent COVID-19. Each CDR3 is given with its conserved first and last residue. The D gene is left open where the match is weak. Only part of the rows carry a size: once, few, many, or a class if the clone is expanded.

clone_size,j_call,d_call,v_call,cdr3_nt,cdr3_aa
.,TRBJ1-1,TRBD1,TRBV29-1,TGCAGCGTGGGTGACAGGGGGTTGACTGAAGCTTTCTTT,CSVGDRGLTEAFF
.,TRBJ2-3,TRBD2,TRBV2,TGTGCCAGCAGTGCCCCTGTCGGGACTAGCGGCGGGGATACGCAGTATTTT,CASSAPVGTSGGDTQYF
.,TRBJ2-7,.,TRBV18,TGTGCCAGCTCACCACCGCCGGGGACTTCCTACGAGCAGTACTTC,CASSPPPGTSYEQYF
.,TRBJ1-2,.,TRBV15,TGTGCCACCAGCCCCCGGGGGGGACTCGACGTATTGGGCTACACCTTC,CATSPRGGLDVLGYTF
few,TRBJ1-1,.,TRBV30,TGTGCCTGGATGAGATTGGTAGCTTTCTTT,CAWMRLVAFF
.,TRBJ1-4,TRBD1,TRBV2,TGTGCCAGCAGTGAAGGACACAGGGGGGAAAAACTGTTTTTT,CASSEGHRGEKLFF
few,TRBJ1-1,TRBD1,TRBV5-4,TGTGCCAGCAGGCATGACAGGGAGTACACTGAAGCTTTCTTT,CASRHDREYTEAFF
.,TRBJ2-7,.,TRBV5-1,TGCGCCAGCAGCTTGAATTCAGGGAACGGCGAGCAGTACTTC,CASSLNSGNGEQYF
.,TRBJ1-5,TRBD1,TRBV6-6,TGTGCCAGCAGTCGAGGACAGGTCGACAATCAGCCCCAGCATTTT,CASSRGQVDNQPQHF
.,TRBJ2-7,.,TRBV5-1,TGCGCCAGCAGCTTGTCCGGGGTACCCTACGAGCAGTACTTC,CASSLSGVPYEQYF
.,TRBJ1-4,.,TRBV2,TGTGCCAGCAGTGAAGCGGTTAGAAGGCGGAATGAAAAACTGTTTTTT,CASSEAVRRRNEKLFF
.,TRBJ1-2,.,TRBV10-1,TGCGCCAGCCCATGGGGAGGAGTGGGTATATGCGGCTACACCTTC,CASPWGGVGICGYTF
.,TRBJ1-1,TRBD1,TRBV11-2,TGTGCCAGCAGCTTAGGGTTGGTCAGGGGGACTGAAGCTTTCTTT,CASSLGLVRGTEAFF
few,TRBJ2-6,TRBD2,TRBV3-1/TRBV3-2,TGTGCCAGCAGCCTCGACGGAGGGAGGGCTGGGGCCAACGTCCTGACTTTC,CASSLDGGRAGANVLTF
.,TRBJ1-2,TRBD1,TRBV3-1/TRBV3-2,TGTGCCAGCAGCCAAACAGGGGGTGGCTACACCTTC,CASSQTGGGYTF
.,TRBJ2-2,.,TRBV30,TGTGCCTGGACCAGACTTCGGGCAGGGCTTTACACCGGGGAGCTGTTTTTT,CAWTRLRAGLYTGELFF
.,TRBJ2-2,TRBD1,TRBV18,TGTGCCAGCTCCGGGACAGGCCCGAACACCGGGGAGCTGTTTTTT,CASSGTGPNTGELFF
.,TRBJ2-7,TRBD1,TRBV5-1,TGCGCCAGCAGCCGCACCGGGACAGGGGTAGAGGAGCAGTACTTC,CASSRTGTGVEEQYF
.,TRBJ2-5,.,TRBV2,TGTGCCAGCACGGGATCCATACAAGAGACCCAGTACTTC,CASTGSIQETQYF
.,TRBJ2-5,TRBD1,TRBV4-1,TGCGCCAGCAGCCAGGGCCGCAGGGGGGAGACCCAGTACTTC,CASSQGRRGETQYF
few,TRBJ1-4,.,TRBV6-1,TGTGCCAGCAGTGAAGCTCGACCCCAGGGGGAAAAACTGTTTTTT,CASSEARPQGEKLFF
.,TRBJ1-2,.,TRBV2,TGTGCCAGCAGCGCCCAGGGTTATGGCTACACCTTC,CASSAQGYGYTF